One T cell receptor beta chain is described in this entry. Its antigen is currently unknown. Measured with immunoSEQ multiplex PCR; TCRdb has only the in-frame clones, and not every one. The table has 85,000 to 130,000 clones, about 91% seen once; the top ten hold more than 2.5%. The germline V and J ends were trimmed by 0 bases and 0 bases, with 3 bases remaining between them. The CDR3 has 13 amino acids. Germline V gene data show CDR1 as SGHRS and CDR2 as YFSETQ. This sample is part of a study of siplizumab effects on memory and regulatory T cells. Whole-study results and caveats: The drug siplizumab significantly decreased the alloreactive sequences that could be traced to unstimulated CD4+ memory cells.

The clonotype was recovered from a human donor in good health. Some clones in this sample may be carry-over from other donors' samples. The chain joins TRBV5-1 to TRBJ2-5, with D hard to call. The specimen sequenced was CD4+ T cells sorted from blood. The CDR3 reads CASSLADQETQYF. The DNA for the CDR3 is TGCGCCAGCAGCTTGGCAGACCAAGAGACCCAGTACTTC.